Detailed here is one TCR beta chain. The antigen remains undetermined. The length of the CDR3 is 14 residues. CDR1 is SEHNR and CDR2 is FQNEAQ in the germline V gene (reference sequence). TCRdb reprocessed the 5' RACE reads and reports one entry per CDR3 protein, with no DNA. The sample is made up of hundreds of thousands of distinct CDR3 sequences, and the top ten hold 7.3% of it. The sample originates from a study of T cells expressing NK-cell markers. Notes on the study in general: In a group of 5 or 6 donors, dominant NKG2C+ clonotypes represented about 1.0-8% of CD8+ T cells.

The gene calls are TRBV7-9 and TRBJ2-1; TCRdb proposes TRBD2, but this gene call is untestable without DNA. The clonotype comes from a woman aged 18 to 75 in good health. The source material was blood T cells: a sorted CD56 or NKG2C T cell subset, CD4+ or CD8+ T cells, or bulk PBMC T cells (not recorded which). The CDR3 loop reads CASTTSGPYNEQFF.